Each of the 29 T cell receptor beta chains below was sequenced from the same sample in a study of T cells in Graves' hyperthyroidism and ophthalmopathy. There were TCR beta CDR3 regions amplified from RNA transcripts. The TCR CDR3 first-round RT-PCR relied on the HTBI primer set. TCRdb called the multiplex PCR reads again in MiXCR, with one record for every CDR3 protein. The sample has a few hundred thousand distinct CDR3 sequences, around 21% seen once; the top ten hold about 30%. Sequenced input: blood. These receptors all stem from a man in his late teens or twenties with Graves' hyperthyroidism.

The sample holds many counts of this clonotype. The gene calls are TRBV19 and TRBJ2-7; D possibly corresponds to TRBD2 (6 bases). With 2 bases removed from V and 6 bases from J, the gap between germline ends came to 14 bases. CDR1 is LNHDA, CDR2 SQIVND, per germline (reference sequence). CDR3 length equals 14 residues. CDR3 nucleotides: TGTGCCAGTAGTATACTGCAGGAGGGGAGCGAGCAGTACTTC. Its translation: CASSILQEGSEQYF.

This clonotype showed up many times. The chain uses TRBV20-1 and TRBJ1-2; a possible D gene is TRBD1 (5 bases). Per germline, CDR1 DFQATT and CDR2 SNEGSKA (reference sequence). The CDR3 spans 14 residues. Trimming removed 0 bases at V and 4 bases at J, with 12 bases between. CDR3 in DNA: TGCAGTGCTAGAGATTCAAGGGGCCTCTATGGCTACACCTTC. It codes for CSARDSRGLYGYTF.

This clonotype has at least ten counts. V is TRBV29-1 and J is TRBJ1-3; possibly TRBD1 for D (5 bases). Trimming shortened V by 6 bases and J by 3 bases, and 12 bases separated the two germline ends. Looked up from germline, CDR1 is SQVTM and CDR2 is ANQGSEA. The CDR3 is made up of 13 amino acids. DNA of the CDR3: TGCAGCGTAACGGGGGACTTTGGAAACACCATATATTTT. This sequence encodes CSVTGDFGNTIYF.

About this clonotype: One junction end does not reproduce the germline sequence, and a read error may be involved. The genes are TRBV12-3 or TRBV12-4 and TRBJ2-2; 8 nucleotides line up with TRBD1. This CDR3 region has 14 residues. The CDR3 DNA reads TGTGCCAGCAGGCCAGGGGGCAGAACCGGGGAGCTGTGGTTT. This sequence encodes CASRPGGRTGELWF.

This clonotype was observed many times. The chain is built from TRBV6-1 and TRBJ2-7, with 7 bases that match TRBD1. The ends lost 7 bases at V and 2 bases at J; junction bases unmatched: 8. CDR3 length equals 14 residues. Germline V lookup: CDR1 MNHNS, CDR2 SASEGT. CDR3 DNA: TGTGCCAGCAAAGTTGGACAGGAGACCTACGAGCAGTACTTC. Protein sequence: CASKVGQETYEQYF.

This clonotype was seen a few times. The CDR3 DNA reads TGTGCCAGCAGTCCGTCGAGCTCTGGAAACACCATATATTTT. It translates to CASSPSSSGNTIYF. This sequence joins TRBV6-1 and TRBJ1-3; unclear D gene. V lost 5 bases to trimming and J lost 0 bases, with 8 bases between them. This CDR3 is 14 amino acids long. The germline CDR1 and CDR2 sequences are MNHNS and SASEGT.

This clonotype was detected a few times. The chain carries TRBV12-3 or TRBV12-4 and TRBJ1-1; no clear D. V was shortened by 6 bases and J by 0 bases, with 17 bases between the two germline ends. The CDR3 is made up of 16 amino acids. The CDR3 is CASSSPPDGLNTEAFF. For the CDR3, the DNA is TGTGCCAGCAGCTCCCCACCGGACGGATTGAACACTGAAGCTTTCTTT.

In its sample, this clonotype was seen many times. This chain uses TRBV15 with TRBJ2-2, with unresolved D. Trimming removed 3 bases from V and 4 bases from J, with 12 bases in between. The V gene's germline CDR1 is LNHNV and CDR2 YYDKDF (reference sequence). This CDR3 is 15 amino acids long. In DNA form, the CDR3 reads TGTGCCACCAGCAGTCATGACTCGGGCACCGGGGAGCTGTTTTTT. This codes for CATSSHDSGTGELFF.

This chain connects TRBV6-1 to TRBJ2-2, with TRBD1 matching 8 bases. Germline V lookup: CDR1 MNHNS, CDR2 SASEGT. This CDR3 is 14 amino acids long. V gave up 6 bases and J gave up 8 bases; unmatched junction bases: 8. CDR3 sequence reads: CASRRTGMSGELFF. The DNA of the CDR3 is TGTGCCAGCAGGCGGACAGGGATGTCGGGGGAGCTGTTTTTT.

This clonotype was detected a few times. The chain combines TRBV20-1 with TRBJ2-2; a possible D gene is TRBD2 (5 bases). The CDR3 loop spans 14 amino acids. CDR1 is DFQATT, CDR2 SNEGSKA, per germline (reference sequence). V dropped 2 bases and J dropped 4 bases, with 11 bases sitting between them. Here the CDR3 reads CSARHSAGTGELFF. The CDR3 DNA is TGCAGTGCTAGACACAGCGCGGGCACCGGGGAGCTGTTTTTT.

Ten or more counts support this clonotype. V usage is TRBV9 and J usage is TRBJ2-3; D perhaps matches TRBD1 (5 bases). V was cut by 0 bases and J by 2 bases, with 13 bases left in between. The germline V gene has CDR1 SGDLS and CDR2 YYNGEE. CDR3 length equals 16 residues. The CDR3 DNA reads TGTGCCAGCAGCGTAGGGGTATGGGGCCCCACAGATACGCAGTATTTT. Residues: CASSVGVWGPTDTQYF.

The CDR3 DNA follows: TGTGCCAGCAGCCCGGGGACCAACCCTGGCTACACCTTC. It specifies CASSPGTNPGYTF. This rearrangement joins TRBV7-9 to TRBJ1-2; tentatively, D is TRBD1 (5 bases). The V gene lost 5 bases and the J gene lost 7 bases, with 14 bases spanning the gap. Germline CDR1 reads SEHNR; CDR2 reads FQNEAQ (reference sequence). The CDR3 length is 13 residues.

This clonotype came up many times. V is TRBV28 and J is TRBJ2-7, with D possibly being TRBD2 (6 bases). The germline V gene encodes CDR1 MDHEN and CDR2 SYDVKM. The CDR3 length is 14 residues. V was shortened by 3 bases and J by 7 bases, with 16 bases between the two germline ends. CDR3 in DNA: TGTGCCAGCAGTTTGTCGCGGGAATCGGGGGAGCAGTACTTC. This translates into CASSLSRESGEQYF.

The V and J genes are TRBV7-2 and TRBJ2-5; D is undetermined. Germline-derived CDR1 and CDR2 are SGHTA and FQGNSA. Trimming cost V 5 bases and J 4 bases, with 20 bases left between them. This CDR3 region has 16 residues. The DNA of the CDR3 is TGTGCCAGCAGCGCTCCTTCCGGGCCTCATAGAGAGACCCAGTACTTC. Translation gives CASSAPSGPHRETQYF.

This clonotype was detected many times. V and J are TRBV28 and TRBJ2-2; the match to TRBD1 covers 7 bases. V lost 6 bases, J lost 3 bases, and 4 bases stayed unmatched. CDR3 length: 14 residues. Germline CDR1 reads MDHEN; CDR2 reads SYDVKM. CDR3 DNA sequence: TGTGCCAGCAGACTGACAGGGTACACCGGGGAGCTGTTTTTT. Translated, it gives CASRLTGYTGELFF.

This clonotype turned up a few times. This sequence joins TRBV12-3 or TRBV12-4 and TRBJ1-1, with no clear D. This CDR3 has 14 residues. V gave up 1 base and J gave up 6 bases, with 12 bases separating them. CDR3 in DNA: TGTGCCAGCAGTTTAGGGAGGCCAGGCGCTGAAGCTTTCTTT. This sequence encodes CASSLGRPGAEAFF.

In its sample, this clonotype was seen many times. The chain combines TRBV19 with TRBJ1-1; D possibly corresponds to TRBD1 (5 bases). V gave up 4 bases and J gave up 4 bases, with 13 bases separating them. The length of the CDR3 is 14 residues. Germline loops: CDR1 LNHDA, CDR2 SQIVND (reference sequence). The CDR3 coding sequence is TGTGCCAGTAGTAGGCAGGGTGTCGGCACTGAAGCTTTCTTT. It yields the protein CASSRQGVGTEAFF.

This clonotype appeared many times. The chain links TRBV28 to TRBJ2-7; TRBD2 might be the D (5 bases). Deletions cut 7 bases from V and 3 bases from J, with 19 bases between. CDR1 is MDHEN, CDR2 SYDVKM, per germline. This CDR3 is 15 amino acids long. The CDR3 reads CASNSPGGTYYEQYF. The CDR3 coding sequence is TGTGCCAGCAACAGCCCAGGAGGTACGTACTACGAGCAGTACTTC.

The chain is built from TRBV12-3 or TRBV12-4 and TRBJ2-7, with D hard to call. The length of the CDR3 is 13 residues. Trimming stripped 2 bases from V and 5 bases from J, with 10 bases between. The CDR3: CASSLRTQNEQYF. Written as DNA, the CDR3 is TGTGCCAGCAGTTTACGGACCCAGAACGAGCAGTACTTC.

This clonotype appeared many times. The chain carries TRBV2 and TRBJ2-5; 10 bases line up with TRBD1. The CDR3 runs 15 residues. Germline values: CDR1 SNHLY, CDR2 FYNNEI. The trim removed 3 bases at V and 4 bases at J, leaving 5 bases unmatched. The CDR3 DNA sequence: TGTGCCAGCAGTGAGCCGACAGGGGGCGCAGAGACCCAGTACTTC. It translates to CASSEPTGGAETQYF.

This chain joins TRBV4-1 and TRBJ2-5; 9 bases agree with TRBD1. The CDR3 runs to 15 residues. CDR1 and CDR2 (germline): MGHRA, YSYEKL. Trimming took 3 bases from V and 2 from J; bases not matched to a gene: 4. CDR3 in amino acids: CASSQNRGPQETQYF. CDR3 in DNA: TGCGCCAGCAGCCAGAACAGGGGGCCTCAAGAGACCCAGTACTTC.

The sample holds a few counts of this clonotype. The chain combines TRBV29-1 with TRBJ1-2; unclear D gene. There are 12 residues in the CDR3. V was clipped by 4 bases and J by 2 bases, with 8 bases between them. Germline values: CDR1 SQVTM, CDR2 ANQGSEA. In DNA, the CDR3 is TGCAGCGTTGTTGAGCAGAACTATGGCTACACCTTC. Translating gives CSVVEQNYGYTF. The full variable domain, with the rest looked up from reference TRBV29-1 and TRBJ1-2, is SAVISQKPSRDICQRGTSLTIQCQVDSQVTMMFWYRQQPGQSLTLIATANQGSEATYESGFVIDKFPISRPNLTFSTLTVSNMSPEDSSIYLCSVVEQNYGYTFGSGTRLTVV.

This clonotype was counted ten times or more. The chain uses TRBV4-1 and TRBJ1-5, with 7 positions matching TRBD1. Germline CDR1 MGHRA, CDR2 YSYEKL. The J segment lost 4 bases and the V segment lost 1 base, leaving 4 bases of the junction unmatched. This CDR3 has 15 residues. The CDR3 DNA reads TGCGCCAGCAGCCAAGTAAGGGGGCTTAATCAGCCCCAGCATTTT. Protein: CASSQVRGLNQPQHF.

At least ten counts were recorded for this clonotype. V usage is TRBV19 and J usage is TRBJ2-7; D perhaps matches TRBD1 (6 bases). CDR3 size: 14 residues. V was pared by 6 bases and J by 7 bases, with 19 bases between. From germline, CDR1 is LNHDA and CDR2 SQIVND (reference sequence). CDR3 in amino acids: CASSMAQGVGEQYF. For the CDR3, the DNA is TGTGCCAGTAGCATGGCACAGGGAGTAGGGGAGCAGTACTTC.

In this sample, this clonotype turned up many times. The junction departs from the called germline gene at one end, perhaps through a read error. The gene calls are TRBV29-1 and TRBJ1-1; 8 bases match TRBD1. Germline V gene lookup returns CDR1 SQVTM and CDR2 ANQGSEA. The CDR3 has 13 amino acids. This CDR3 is CSATTGGNAEAFF. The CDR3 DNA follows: TGCAGCGCCACAACAGGGGGGAACGCTGAAGCTTTCTTT.

The CDR3 bases are TGTGCCATCAATTCGGGACAGGGGTATGGCTACACCTTC. Translation: CAINSGQGYGYTF. This chain connects TRBV10-3 to TRBJ1-2; 10 bases fit TRBD1. Unmatched junction bases numbered 4, after V lost 7 bases and J lost 5 bases. Germline-derived CDR1 and CDR2 are ENHRY and SYGVKD. The CDR3 is 13 residues long.

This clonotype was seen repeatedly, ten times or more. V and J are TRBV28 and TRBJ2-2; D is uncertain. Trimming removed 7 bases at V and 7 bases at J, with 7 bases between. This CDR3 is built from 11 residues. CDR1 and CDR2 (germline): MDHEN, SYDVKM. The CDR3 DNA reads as TGTGCCAGCACCTCCGGCGGGGAGCTGTTTTTT. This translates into CASTSGGELFF.

The CDR3 here is CASSYTKEGRNTGELFF. The CDR3 DNA sequence: TGTGCCAGCAGTTACACCAAGGAGGGGAGGAACACCGGGGAGCTGTTTTTT. The chain links TRBV6-2 or TRBV6-3 to TRBJ2-2; D perhaps matches TRBD2 (6 bases). The ends were cut back, 2 bases at V and 1 base at J, with 14 bases in the middle. CDR1 MNHEY and CDR2 SVGEGT come from the germline V gene. The length of the CDR3 is 17 residues.

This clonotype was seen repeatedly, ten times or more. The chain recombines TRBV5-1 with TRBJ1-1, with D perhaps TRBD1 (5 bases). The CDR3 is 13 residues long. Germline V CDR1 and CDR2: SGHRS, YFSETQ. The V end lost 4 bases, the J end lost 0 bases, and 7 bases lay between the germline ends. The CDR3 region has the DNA TGCGCCAGCAGCGTACAGGTGAACACTGAAGCTTTCTTT. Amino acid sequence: CASSVQVNTEAFF.